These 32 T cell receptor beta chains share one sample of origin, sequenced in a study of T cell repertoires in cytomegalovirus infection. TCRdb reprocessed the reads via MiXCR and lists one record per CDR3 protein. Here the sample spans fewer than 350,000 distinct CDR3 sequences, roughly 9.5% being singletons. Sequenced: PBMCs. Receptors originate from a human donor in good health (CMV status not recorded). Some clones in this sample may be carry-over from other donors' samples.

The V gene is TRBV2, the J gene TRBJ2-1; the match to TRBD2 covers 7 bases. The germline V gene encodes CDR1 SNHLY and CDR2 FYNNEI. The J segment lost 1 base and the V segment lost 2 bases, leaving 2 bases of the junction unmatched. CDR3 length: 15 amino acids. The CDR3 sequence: CASSEIGGSYNEQFF. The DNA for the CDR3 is TGTGCCAGCAGTGAAATCGGGGGGTCCTACAATGAGCAGTTCTTC.

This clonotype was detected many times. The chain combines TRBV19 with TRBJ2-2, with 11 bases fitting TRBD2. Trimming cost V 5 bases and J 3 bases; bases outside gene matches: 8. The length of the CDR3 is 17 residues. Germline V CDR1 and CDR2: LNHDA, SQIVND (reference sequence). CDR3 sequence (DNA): TGTGCCAGTAGTGAAACCAGGACTAGCGGGTACACCGGGGAGCTGTTTTTT. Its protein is CASSETRTSGYTGELFF.

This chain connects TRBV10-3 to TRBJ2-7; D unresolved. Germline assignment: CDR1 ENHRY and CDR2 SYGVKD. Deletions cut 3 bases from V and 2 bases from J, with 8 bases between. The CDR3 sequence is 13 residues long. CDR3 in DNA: TGTGCCATCAGTGACACCAGCCCCTACGAGCAGTACTTC. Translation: CAISDTSPYEQYF.

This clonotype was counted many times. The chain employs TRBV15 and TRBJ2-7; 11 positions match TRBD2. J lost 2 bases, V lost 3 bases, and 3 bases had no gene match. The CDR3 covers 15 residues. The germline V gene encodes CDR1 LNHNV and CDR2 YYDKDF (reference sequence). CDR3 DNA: TGTGCCACCAGCAGGCCGACTAGCGGGGCCTACGAGCAGTACTTC. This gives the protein CATSRPTSGAYEQYF.

The DNA for the CDR3 is TGTGCCGCAGTGGGGGCAGCGGATTCACCCCTCCACTTT. Translation: CAAVGAADSPLHF. The chain couples TRBV24-1 to TRBJ1-6, with D tentatively TRBD1 (6 bases). The V end was cut by 12 bases, the J end by 8 bases, with 16 bases between. Germline CDR1 reads KGHDR; CDR2 reads SFDVKD. The CDR3 sequence is 13 residues long.

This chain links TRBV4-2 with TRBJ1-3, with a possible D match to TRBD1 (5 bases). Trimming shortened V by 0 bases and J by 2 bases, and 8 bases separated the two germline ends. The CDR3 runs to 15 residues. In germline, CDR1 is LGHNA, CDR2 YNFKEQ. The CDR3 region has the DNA TGTGCCAGCAGCCAAGATGAAGGGGCTGGAAACACCATATATTTT. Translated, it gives CASSQDEGAGNTIYF.

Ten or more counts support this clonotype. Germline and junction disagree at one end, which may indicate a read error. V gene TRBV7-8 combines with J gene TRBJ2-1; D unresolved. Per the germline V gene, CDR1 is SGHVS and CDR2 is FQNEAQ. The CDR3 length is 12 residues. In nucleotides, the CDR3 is TGTGCCAGCAGCTCCCCTGATGGTGTGGGTAGCTTC. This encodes CASSSPDGVGSF.

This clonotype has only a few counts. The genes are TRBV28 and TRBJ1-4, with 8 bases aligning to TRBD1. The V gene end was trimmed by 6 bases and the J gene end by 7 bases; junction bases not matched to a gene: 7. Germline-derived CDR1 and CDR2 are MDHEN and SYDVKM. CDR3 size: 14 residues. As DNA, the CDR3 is TGTGCCAGCAGCCCCGGGACAGGAGGTGAAAAACTGTTTTTT. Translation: CASSPGTGGEKLFF.

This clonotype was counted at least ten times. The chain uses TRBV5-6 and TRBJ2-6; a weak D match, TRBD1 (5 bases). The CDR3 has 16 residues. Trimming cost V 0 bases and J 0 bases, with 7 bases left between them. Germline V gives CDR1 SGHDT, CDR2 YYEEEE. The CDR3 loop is CASSLDRISGANVLTF. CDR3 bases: TGTGCCAGCAGCTTGGACAGGATCTCTGGGGCCAACGTCCTGACTTTC. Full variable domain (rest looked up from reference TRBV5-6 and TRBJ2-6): DAGVTQSPTHLIKTRGQQVTLRCSPKSGHDTVSWYQQALGQGPQFIFQYYEEEERQRGNFPDRFSGHQFPNYSSELNVNALLLGDSALYLCASSLDRISGANVLTFGAGSRLTVL.

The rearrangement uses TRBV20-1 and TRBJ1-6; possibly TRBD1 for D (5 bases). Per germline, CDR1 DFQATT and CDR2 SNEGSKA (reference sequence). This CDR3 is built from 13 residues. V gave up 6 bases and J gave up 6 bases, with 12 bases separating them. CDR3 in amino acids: CSAQTEINSPLHF. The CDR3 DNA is TGCAGTGCCCAGACAGAGATTAATTCACCCCTCCACTTT.

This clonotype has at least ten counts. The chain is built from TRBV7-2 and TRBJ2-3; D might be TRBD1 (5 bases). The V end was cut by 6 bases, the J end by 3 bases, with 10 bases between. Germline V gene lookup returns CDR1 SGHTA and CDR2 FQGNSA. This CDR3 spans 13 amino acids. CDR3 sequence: CASRGRWTDTQYF. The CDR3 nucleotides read TGTGCCAGCAGGGGGCGCTGGACAGATACGCAGTATTTT.

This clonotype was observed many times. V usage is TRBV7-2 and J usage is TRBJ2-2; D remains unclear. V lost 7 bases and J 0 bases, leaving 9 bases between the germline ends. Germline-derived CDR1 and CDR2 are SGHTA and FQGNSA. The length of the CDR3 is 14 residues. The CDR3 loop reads CASMTSTNTGELFF. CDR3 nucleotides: TGTGCCAGCATGACAAGTACGAACACCGGGGAGCTGTTTTTT. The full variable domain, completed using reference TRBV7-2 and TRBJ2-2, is GAGVSQSPSNKVTEKGKDVELRCDPISGHTALYWYRQSLGQGLEFLIYFQGNSAPDKSGLPSDRFSAERTGGSVSTLTIQRTQQEDSAVYLCASMTSTNTGELFFGEGSRLTVL.

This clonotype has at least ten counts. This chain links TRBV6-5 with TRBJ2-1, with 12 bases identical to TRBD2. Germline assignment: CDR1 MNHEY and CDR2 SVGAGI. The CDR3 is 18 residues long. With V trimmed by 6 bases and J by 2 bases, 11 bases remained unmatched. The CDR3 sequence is CASSGRRLAGVAYNEQFF. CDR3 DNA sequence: TGTGCCAGCAGCGGACGTCGACTAGCGGGAGTTGCCTACAATGAGCAGTTCTTC.

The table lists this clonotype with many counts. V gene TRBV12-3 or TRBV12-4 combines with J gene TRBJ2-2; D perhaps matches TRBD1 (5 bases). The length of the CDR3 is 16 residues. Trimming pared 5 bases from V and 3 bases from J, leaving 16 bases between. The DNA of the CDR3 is TGTGCCAGCAGTAGAGCAGGGAAGGAACACACCGGGGAGCTGTTTTTT. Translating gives CASSRAGKEHTGELFF.

As DNA, the CDR3 is TGTGCCAGCAGTGCGGACCTGGCCCCCCTCCACTTT. Amino acid sequence: CASSADLAPLHF. The rearrangement links TRBV7-2 to TRBJ1-6; D not certain. V lost 6 bases to trimming and J lost 13 bases, with 13 bases between them. The CDR3 has 12 amino acids. Germline CDR1 reads SGHTA; CDR2 reads FQGNSA.

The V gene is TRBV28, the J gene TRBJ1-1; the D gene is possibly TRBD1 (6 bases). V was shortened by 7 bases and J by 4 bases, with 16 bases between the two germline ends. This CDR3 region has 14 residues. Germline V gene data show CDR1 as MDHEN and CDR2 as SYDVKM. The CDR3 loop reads CASKPPTGTTEAFF. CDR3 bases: TGTGCCAGCAAACCCCCCACAGGGACCACTGAAGCTTTCTTT.

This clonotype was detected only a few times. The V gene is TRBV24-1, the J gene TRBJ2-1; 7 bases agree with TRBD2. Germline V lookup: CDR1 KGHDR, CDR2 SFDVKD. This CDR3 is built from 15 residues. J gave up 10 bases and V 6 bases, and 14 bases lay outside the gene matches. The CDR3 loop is CATSFAGARRDEQFF. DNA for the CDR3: TGTGCCACCAGTTTCGCGGGAGCTCGCCGGGACGAGCAGTTCTTC.

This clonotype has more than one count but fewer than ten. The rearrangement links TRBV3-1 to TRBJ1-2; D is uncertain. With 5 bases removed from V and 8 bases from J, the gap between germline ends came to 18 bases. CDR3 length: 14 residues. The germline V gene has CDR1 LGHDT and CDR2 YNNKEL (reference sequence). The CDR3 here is CASSSRAVTEGYTF. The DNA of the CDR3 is TGTGCCAGCAGCTCCCGAGCCGTAACGGAGGGCTACACCTTC.

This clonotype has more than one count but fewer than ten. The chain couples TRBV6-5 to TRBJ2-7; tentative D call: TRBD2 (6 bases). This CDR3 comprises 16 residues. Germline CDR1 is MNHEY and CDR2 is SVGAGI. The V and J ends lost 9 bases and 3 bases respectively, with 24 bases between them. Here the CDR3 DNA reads TGTGCCAGGGTGGACGGACGGGGGAGATTCAGCTACGAGCAGTACTTC. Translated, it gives CARVDGRGRFSYEQYF.

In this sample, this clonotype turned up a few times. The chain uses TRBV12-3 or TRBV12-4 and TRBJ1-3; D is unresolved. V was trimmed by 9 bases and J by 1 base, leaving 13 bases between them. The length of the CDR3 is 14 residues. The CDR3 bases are TGTGCCAGTCACGGGTCTATTTCTGGAAACACCATATATTTT. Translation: CASHGSISGNTIYF.

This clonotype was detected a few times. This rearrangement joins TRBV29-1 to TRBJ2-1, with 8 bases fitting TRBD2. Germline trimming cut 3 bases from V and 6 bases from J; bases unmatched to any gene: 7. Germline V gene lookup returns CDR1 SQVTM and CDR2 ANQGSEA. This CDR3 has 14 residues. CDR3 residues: CSVERTSRVNEQFF. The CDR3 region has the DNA TGCAGCGTTGAGAGGACTAGCAGGGTCAATGAGCAGTTCTTC.

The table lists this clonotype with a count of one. The chain's CDR3 is CASSRGGVSSEQYF. In DNA, the CDR3 is TGCGCCAGCAGCCGAGGGGGAGTGTCCTCTGAGCAGTACTTC. This rearrangement joins TRBV4-3 to TRBJ2-7; possibly TRBD1 for D (6 bases). V was cut by 4 bases and J by 7 bases, with 17 bases left in between. CDR1 LGHNA and CDR2 YSLEER come from the germline V gene. The CDR3 sequence is 14 residues long.

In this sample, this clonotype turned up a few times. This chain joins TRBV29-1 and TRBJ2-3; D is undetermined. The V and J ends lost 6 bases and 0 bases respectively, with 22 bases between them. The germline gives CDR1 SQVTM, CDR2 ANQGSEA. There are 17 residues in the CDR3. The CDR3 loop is CSVRSKLGGASTDTQYF. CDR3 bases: TGCAGCGTCCGCTCTAAGTTGGGCGGAGCTAGCACAGATACGCAGTATTTT.

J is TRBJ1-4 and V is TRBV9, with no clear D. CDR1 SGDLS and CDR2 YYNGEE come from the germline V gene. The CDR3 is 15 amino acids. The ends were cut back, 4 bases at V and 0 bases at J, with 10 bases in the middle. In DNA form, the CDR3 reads TGTGCCAGCAGCCCGACGGTAGCAACTAATGAAAAACTGTTTTTT. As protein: CASSPTVATNEKLFF.

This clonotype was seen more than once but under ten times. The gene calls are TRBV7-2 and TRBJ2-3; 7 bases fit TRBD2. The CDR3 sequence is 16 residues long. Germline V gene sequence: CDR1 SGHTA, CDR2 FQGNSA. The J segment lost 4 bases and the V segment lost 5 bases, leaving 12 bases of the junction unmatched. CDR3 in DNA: TGTGCCAGCAGCCCCCTGGCGGGAGTGGGCGCAGATACGCAGTATTTT. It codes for CASSPLAGVGADTQYF. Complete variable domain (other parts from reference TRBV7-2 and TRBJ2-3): GAGVSQSPSNKVTEKGKDVELRCDPISGHTALYWYRQSLGQGLEFLIYFQGNSAPDKSGLPSDRFSAERTGGSVSTLTIQRTQQEDSAVYLCASSPLAGVGADTQYFGPGTRLTVL.

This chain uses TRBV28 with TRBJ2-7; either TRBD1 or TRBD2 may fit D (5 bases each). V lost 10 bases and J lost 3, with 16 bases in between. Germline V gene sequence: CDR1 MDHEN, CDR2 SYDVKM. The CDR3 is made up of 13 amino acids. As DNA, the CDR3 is TGTGCCACCCTGCGGGCAGGGATCTACGAGCAGTACTTC. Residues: CATLRAGIYEQYF.

DNA of the CDR3: TGTGCCAGCAGCTTGAGAGGGGGCGCAGGGTCACCCCTCCACTTT. Amino acid sequence: CASSLRGGAGSPLHF. The chain uses TRBV5-6 and TRBJ1-6; TRBD1 agrees at 7 bases. CDR1 and CDR2 from the germline V gene are SGHDT and YYEEEE. The junction had 8 bases not matched to a gene; V was cut back by 1 base and J by 10 bases. CDR3 length equals 15 residues.

The CDR3, as DNA: TGTGCCAGCAGCCCCGTTCTGGGCGGCGCAGATACGCAGTATTTT. It specifies CASSPVLGGADTQYF. The chain joins TRBV7-3 to TRBJ2-3; D call uncertain. CDR3 size: 15 residues. In germline, CDR1 is SGHTA, CDR2 FQGTGA. V dropped 5 bases and J dropped 4 bases, with 16 bases sitting between them.

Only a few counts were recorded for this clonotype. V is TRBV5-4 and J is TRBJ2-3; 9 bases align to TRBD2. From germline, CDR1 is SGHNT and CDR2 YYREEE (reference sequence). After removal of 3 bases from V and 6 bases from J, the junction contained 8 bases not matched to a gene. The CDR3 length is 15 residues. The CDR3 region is CASSSPAGGKDTQYF. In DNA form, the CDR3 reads TGTGCCAGCAGCTCGCCCGCGGGGGGGAAGGATACGCAGTATTTT.

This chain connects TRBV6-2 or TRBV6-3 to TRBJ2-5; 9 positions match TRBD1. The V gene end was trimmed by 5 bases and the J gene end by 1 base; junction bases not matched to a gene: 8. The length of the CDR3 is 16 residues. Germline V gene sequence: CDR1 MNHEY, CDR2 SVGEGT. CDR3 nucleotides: TGTGCCAGCAGTCATCCCCGGGACAGGGCCCAAGAGACCCAGTACTTC. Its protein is CASSHPRDRAQETQYF.

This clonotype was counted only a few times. DNA of the CDR3: TGTGCCAGCAGTTTATGGTCGGACCAAGAGACCCAGTACTTC. Translation gives CASSLWSDQETQYF. V is TRBV27 and J is TRBJ2-5; D unclear. The CDR3 has 14 amino acids. Germline assignment: CDR1 MNHEY and CDR2 SMNVEV (reference sequence). Trimming stripped 1 base from V and 0 bases from J, with 6 bases between.

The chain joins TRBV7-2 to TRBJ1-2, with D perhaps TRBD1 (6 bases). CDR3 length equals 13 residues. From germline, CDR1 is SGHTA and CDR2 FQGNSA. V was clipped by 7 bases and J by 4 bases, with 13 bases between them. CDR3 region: CASNIQGSYGYTF. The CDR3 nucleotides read TGTGCCAGCAACATACAGGGTTCCTATGGCTACACCTTC.